Below are 10 T cell receptor beta chains sequenced from a single sample in a study of shared clonotypes between healthy human individuals. Profiled with immunoSEQ multiplex PCR; TCRdb holds only in-frame clones, not every one. The sample contains 950,000 to 1,300,000 clones, around 74% of which appear only once. The sample taken for sequencing was memory CD4+ T cells sorted from blood. Subset indicated: CD45RA-negative fraction. These TCRs come from a man younger than 30 in good health.

With respect to this clone: Within the sample, other DNA sequences also encode this same CDR3. This chain links TRBV18 with TRBJ2-5; unclear D gene. The CDR3 contains 12 residues. Trimming shortened V by 3 bases and J by 1 base, and 3 bases separated the two germline ends. From germline, CDR1 is KGHSH and CDR2 LQKENI. The CDR3, as DNA: TGTGCCAGCTCACCCTCCCAAGAGACCCAGTACTTC. It yields the protein CASSPSQETQYF.

The rearrangement links TRBV7-2 to TRBJ2-1; tentatively, D is TRBD2 (6 bases). CDR3 size: 16 residues. The V gene's germline CDR1 is SGHTA and CDR2 FQGNSA. The V end lost 1 base, the J end lost 5 bases, and 15 bases lay between the germline ends. The CDR3 DNA reads TGTGCCAGCAGCTTAGTCGCTAGCGCGACCCACAATGAGCAGTTCTTC. Its translation is CASSLVASATHNEQFF.

The chain uses TRBV6-1 and TRBJ1-2, with TRBD1 matching over 8 bases. This CDR3 region has 15 residues. With 3 bases clipped from V and 3 bases from J, the junction kept 6 bases outside the gene matches. CDR1 MNHNS and CDR2 SASEGT come from the germline V gene. CDR3 loop: CASSDQPGQDYGYTF. The CDR3 region has the DNA TGTGCCAGCAGTGACCAGCCGGGACAGGACTATGGCTACACCTTC.

V and J are TRBV11-2 and TRBJ2-7; 10 bases agree with TRBD1. CDR1 SGHAT and CDR2 FQNNGV come from the germline V gene. The CDR3 sequence is 14 residues long. J gave up 6 bases and V 2 bases, and 4 bases lay outside the gene matches. CDR3 in amino acids: CASSLRDRGFEQYF. Here the CDR3 DNA reads TGTGCCAGCAGCTTAAGGGACAGGGGTTTCGAGCAGTACTTC.

The rearrangement joins TRBV18 to TRBJ2-5, with D possibly being TRBD2 (5 bases). This CDR3 is 13 amino acids long. The germline gives CDR1 KGHSH, CDR2 LQKENI. V lost 3 bases and J lost 5, with 10 bases in between. The CDR3 DNA sequence: TGTGCCAGCTCACCCTTCGAGGGCGAGACCCAGTACTTC. This sequence encodes CASSPFEGETQYF. Combining the CDR3 with reference TRBV18 and TRBJ2-5 gives the whole variable domain NAGVMQNPRHLVRRRGQEARLRCSPMKGHSHVYWYRQLPEEGLKFMVYLQKENIIDESGMPKERFSAEFPKEGPSILRIQQVVRGDSAAYFCASSPFEGETQYFGPGTRLLVL.

The genes are TRBV7-2 and TRBJ2-3, with 8 positions matching TRBD2. The germline gives CDR1 SGHTA, CDR2 FQGNSA. The CDR3 covers 14 residues. V gave up 7 bases and J gave up 1 base; unmatched junction bases: 4. The CDR3 is CASIISGGTDTQYF. The CDR3 DNA is TGTGCCAGCATCATTAGCGGGGGCACAGATACGCAGTATTTT.

The rearrangement links TRBV18 to TRBJ1-6; no clear D gene. V lost 2 bases, J lost 10 bases, and 9 bases lay in between. Germline V gene data show CDR1 as KGHSH and CDR2 as LQKENI. The CDR3 runs 13 residues. This CDR3 is CASSPDGRSPLHF. DNA for the CDR3: TGTGCCAGCTCACCAGACGGAAGGTCACCCCTCCACTTT.

The rearrangement uses TRBV30 and TRBJ2-2; possible D gene TRBD2, 5 bases. This CDR3 has 14 residues. The germline V gene has CDR1 GTSNPN and CDR2 SVGIG (reference sequence). Trimming took off 6 bases at V and 3 bases at J, with 14 bases between the two ends. The CDR3 sequence is CACHFSGYTGELFF. CDR3 nucleotides: TGTGCCTGTCACTTTTCGGGGTACACCGGGGAGCTGTTTTTT.

The genes are TRBV18 and TRBJ2-7; D is unclear. This CDR3 has 14 residues. V lost 3 bases and J lost 7, with 16 bases in between. The V gene's germline CDR1 is KGHSH and CDR2 LQKENI. The chain's CDR3 is CASSPPYSAREQYF. Written as DNA, the CDR3 is TGTGCCAGCTCACCCCCCTATTCAGCGAGGGAGCAGTACTTC.

The chain joins TRBV30 to TRBJ2-1; D remains ambiguous. Trimming removed 1 base at V and 8 bases at J, with 6 bases between. Germline CDR1 and CDR2: GTSNPN and SVGIG (reference sequence). The CDR3 contains 11 residues. CDR3 coding DNA: TGTGCCTGGAGTGAAAGGGATGAGCAGTTCTTC. Encoded protein: CAWSERDEQFF.